These T cell receptor beta chains were read from a single sample in a study of post-analysis software for immune sequencing data. TCRdb re-derived calls from the PCR reads in MiXCR, one entry per CDR3 protein. The data contain hundreds of thousands of distinct CDR3 sequences, approximately 53% of them seen just once; the ten biggest clones take up 4.6%. Sample: blood. These receptors all stem from a girl under 18 with multiple sclerosis. Both conserved end residues are part of each CDR3. Fields, in order: clone size, J gene, D gene, V gene, CDR3 protein, CDR3 DNA. A D gene is named only where the DNA matches it firmly. The size field is filled for only some rows; it gives once, few, many or a size class.

clone_size: once; j_call: TRBJ2-7; d_call: TRBD2; v_call: TRBV10-3; cdr3_aa: CAISESRAGGISYEQYF; cdr3_nt: TGTGCCATCAGTGAGTCGAGAGCGGGAGGGATCTCCTACGAGCAGTACTTC
clone_size: -; j_call: TRBJ2-5; d_call: -; v_call: TRBV3-1; cdr3_aa: CASSGWEETQYF; cdr3_nt: TGTGCCAGCAGCGGATGGGAAGAGACCCAGTACTTC
clone_size: -; j_call: TRBJ2-7; d_call: -; v_call: TRBV12-3/TRBV12-4; cdr3_aa: CASSFGFGEQYF; cdr3_nt: TGTGCCAGCAGTTTCGGGTTCGGCGAGCAGTACTTC
clone_size: few; j_call: TRBJ2-5; d_call: TRBD2; v_call: TRBV30; cdr3_aa: CAEGLAGARRQETQYF; cdr3_nt: TGTGCCGAGGGACTAGCGGGGGCCAGGAGACAAGAGACCCAGTACTTC
clone_size: -; j_call: TRBJ2-5; d_call: TRBD1; v_call: TRBV7-8; cdr3_aa: CASSLAGQGRETQYF; cdr3_nt: TGTGCCAGCAGCTTAGCGGGACAGGGGAGGGAGACCCAGTACTTC
clone_size: -; j_call: TRBJ1-1; d_call: -; v_call: TRBV20-1; cdr3_aa: CSARGRGTLMNTEAFF; cdr3_nt: TGCAGTGCTAGGGGCAGGGGCACTCTGATGAACACTGAAGCTTTCTTT
clone_size: -; j_call: TRBJ2-3; d_call: TRBD2; v_call: TRBV7-9; cdr3_aa: CASSFLAGPTDTQYF; cdr3_nt: TGTGCCAGCAGCTTCCTAGCGGGCCCCACAGATACGCAGTATTTT
clone_size: -; j_call: TRBJ2-1; d_call: -; v_call: TRBV30; cdr3_aa: CAWSSTRNEQFF; cdr3_nt: TGTGCCTGGAGTTCGACCCGTAATGAGCAGTTCTTC
clone_size: few; j_call: TRBJ1-6; d_call: TRBD1; v_call: TRBV6-4; cdr3_aa: CASSGTGESPLHF; cdr3_nt: TGTGCCAGCAGTGGGACAGGCGAATCACCCCTCCACTTT
clone_size: -; j_call: TRBJ2-1; d_call: -; v_call: TRBV6-6; cdr3_aa: CASSPADEQFF; cdr3_nt: TGTGCCAGCAGTCCAGCTGATGAGCAGTTCTTC
clone_size: -; j_call: TRBJ2-1; d_call: TRBD1; v_call: TRBV5-1; cdr3_aa: CASSHGQGVNEQFF; cdr3_nt: TGCGCCAGCAGCCACGGACAGGGGGTCAATGAGCAGTTCTTC
clone_size: -; j_call: TRBJ1-1; d_call: -; v_call: TRBV29-1; cdr3_aa: CSVQKVGTEAFF; cdr3_nt: TGCAGCGTTCAGAAGGTGGGAACTGAAGCTTTCTTT
clone_size: once; j_call: TRBJ2-3; d_call: -; v_call: TRBV9; cdr3_aa: CASSLPLLGISTDTQYF; cdr3_nt: TGTGCCAGCAGCTTGCCCTTATTGGGGATAAGCACAGATACGCAGTATTTT
clone_size: -; j_call: TRBJ2-7; d_call: TRBD2; v_call: TRBV29-1; cdr3_aa: CSVDTSGGRVEQYF; cdr3_nt: TGCAGCGTCGACACTAGCGGGGGGCGGGTCGAGCAGTACTTC
clone_size: -; j_call: TRBJ2-1; d_call: -; v_call: TRBV24-1; cdr3_aa: CATLGAYNEQFF; cdr3_nt: TGTGCCACCCTGGGAGCCTACAATGAGCAGTTCTTC
clone_size: -; j_call: TRBJ2-2; d_call: -; v_call: TRBV5-1; cdr3_aa: CASSLSFPGELFF; cdr3_nt: TGCGCCAGCAGCTTGAGCTTCCCCGGGGAGCTGTTTTTT